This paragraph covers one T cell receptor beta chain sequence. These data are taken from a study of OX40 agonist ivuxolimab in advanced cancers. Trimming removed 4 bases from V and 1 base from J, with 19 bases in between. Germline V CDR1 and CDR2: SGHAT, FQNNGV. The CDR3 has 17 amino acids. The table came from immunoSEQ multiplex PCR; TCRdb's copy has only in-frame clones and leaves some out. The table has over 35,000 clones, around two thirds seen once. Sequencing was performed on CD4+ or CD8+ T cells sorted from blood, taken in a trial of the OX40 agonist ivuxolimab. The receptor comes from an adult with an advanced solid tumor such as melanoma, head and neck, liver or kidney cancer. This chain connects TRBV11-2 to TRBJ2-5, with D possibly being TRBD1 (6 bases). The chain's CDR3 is CASSSDQSTGFQETQYF. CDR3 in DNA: TGTGCCAGCAGCTCAGACCAATCAACAGGGTTCCAAGAGACCCAGTACTTC.